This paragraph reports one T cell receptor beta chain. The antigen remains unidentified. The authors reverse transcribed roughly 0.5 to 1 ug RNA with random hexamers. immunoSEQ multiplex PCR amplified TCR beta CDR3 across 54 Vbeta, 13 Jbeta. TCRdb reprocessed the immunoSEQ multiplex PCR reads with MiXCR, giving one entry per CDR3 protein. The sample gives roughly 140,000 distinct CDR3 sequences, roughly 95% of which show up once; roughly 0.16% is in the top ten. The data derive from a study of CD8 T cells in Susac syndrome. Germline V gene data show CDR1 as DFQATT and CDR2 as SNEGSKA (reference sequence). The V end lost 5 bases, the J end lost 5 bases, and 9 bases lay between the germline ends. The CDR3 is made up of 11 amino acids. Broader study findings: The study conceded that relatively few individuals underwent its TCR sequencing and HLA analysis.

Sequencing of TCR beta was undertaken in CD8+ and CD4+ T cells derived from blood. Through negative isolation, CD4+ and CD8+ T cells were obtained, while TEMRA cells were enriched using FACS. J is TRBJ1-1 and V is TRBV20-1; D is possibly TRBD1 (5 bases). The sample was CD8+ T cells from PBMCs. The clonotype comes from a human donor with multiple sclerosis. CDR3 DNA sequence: TGCAGTGCTTATGGGGGGACTGAAGCTTTCTTT. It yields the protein CSAYGGTEAFF.